The entry that follows covers one TCR beta chain sequence. Germline CDR1 reads LNHDA; CDR2 reads SQIVND (reference sequence). The germline V and J ends were trimmed by 6 bases and 9 bases, with 21 bases remaining between them. This CDR3 region has 15 residues. This sample was included in a study of OX40 agonist ivuxolimab in advanced cancers. Generated by immunoSEQ multiplex PCR, the TCRdb table keeps only in-frame clones and is missing some. The sample yields about 120,000 clones, around 87% seen once. This receptor was obtained from an adult with an advanced solid tumor such as melanoma, head and neck, liver or kidney cancer. The sequencing here drew on CD4+ or CD8+ T cells sorted from blood, taken in a trial of the OX40 agonist ivuxolimab. This sequence joins TRBV19 and TRBJ2-1, with a weak D call TRBD1 (6 bases). Here the CDR3 reads CASRGALVFSAEQFF. The DNA of the CDR3 is TGTGCCAGTAGGGGGGCCTTGGTTTTTAGCGCTGAGCAGTTCTTC.